This TCR beta chain was obtained from a study of cytomegalovirus exposure and HLA in healthy donors. The table came from immunoSEQ multiplex PCR; TCRdb's copy has only in-frame clones and leaves some out. The table records about 190,000 clones, about 80% of them present only once. The sequencing input was PBMCs. The receptor's source is a man aged 18 to 35 in good health and CMV-seropositive.

CDR3 protein: CASSEQGNQPQHF. The CDR3 bases are TGTGCCAGCAGTGAACAGGGCAATCAGCCCCAGCATTTT. V and J are TRBV6-1 and TRBJ1-5, with D unclear. This CDR3 has 13 residues. V was pared by 2 bases and J by 2 bases, with 4 bases between. Germline assignment: CDR1 MNHNS and CDR2 SASEGT.